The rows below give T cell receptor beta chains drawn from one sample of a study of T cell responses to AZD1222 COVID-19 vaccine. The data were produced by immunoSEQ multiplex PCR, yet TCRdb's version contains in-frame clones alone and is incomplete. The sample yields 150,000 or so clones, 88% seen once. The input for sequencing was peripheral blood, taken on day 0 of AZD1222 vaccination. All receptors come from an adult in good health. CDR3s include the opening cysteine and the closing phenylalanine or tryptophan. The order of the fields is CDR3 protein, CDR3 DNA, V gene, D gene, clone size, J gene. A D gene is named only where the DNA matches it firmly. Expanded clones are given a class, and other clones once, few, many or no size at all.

CAWSTHSGTQGGYTF	TGTGCCTGGAGTACTCACTCCGGGACACAGGGGGGCTACACCTTC	TRBV30	TRBD1	once	TRBJ1-2
CASSKQGTDQPQHF	TGTGCCAGCAGCAAACAGGGAACGGATCAGCCCCAGCATTTT	TRBV7-8	.	.	TRBJ1-5
CASSQEDTDTQYF	TGCGCCAGCAGCCAAGAGGACACAGATACGCAGTATTTT	TRBV4-3	.	.	TRBJ2-3
CASSIGGAGSPLHF	TGTGCCAGCAGTATTGGGGGGGCCGGGTCACCCCTCCACTTT	TRBV11-2	.	.	TRBJ1-6
CASSPSESSYEQYF	TGTGCCAGCAGCCCTAGCGAGAGCTCCTACGAGCAGTACTTC	TRBV7-9	.	.	TRBJ2-7
CASSFPGGFGQPQHF	TGTGCCAGCAGTTTTCCAGGGGGATTTGGTCAGCCCCAGCATTTT	TRBV28	TRBD1	.	TRBJ1-5
CSALRNEQFF	TGCAGTGCTCTTAGGAATGAGCAGTTCTTC	TRBV20-1	.	.	TRBJ2-1
CASSEALPGNSPLHF	TGTGCCAGCAGTGAAGCGCTTCCGGGTAATTCACCCCTCCACTTT	TRBV2	.	few	TRBJ1-6
CASTGRDETGVNEQYF	TGTGCCAGCACTGGCCGAGATGAGACAGGGGTCAACGAGCAGTACTTC	TRBV2	TRBD1	.	TRBJ2-7
CASSSPSGQGTYGYTF	TGTGCCAGCAGCTCCCCATCGGGACAGGGTACCTATGGCTACACCTTC	TRBV7-6	TRBD1	.	TRBJ1-2